This T cell receptor beta chain was recorded in a study of neoadjuvant nivolumab and ipilimumab in lung cancer. Study results and limitations: From pretherapy to surgery, tumor richness and clonality rose with dual therapy. A small number of samples were TCR sequenced. Compared with tumor-adjacent uninvolved lung, resected tumors showed greater richness and clonality. Higher pretherapy blood TCR richness went with higher resected-tumor richness.

The table came from immunoSEQ multiplex PCR; TCRdb's copy has only in-frame clones and leaves some out. The table shows 20,000 or so clones, with roughly three quarters occurring only once. CDR3 length: 16 residues. The V gene lost 0 bases and the J gene lost 1 base, with 9 bases spanning the gap. From germline, CDR1 is SGHDN and CDR2 FVKESK. Turning to this clone: The antigen is unknown.

This chain uses TRBV14 with TRBJ2-2; no clear D. The origin of this receptor is an adult with non-small cell lung cancer. Specimen: tumor tissue, collected after neoadjuvant nivolumab, alone or with ipilimumab, at or shortly before surgery. The CDR3 DNA is TGTGCCAGCAGCCAAGACGCAGGCCGGAACACCGGGGAGCTGTTTTTT. Protein sequence: CASSQDAGRNTGELFF. Looking up the rest from reference TRBV14 and TRBJ2-2 gives the full variable domain: EAGVTQFPSHSVIEKGQTVTLRCDPISGHDNLYWYRRVMGKEIKFLLHFVKESKQDESGMPNNRFLAERTGGTYSTLKVQPAELEDSGVYFCASSQDAGRNTGELFFGEGSRLTVL.